The rows below give T cell receptor beta chains drawn from one sample of a study of T cell repertoires in cytomegalovirus infection. These receptors' targets are unknown. TCRdb itself ran the reads through MiXCR, one entry per CDR3 protein. The data show hundreds of thousands of distinct CDR3 sequences, about 42% seen once. Sequencing used cultured PBMCs, obtained from culture after CMV antigen stimulation. The receptors come from a human donor in good health (CMV status not recorded). Some clones in this sample may be carry-over from other donors' samples. The CDR3 runs from the conserved cysteine through the conserved F or W. D genes are given only for firm matches. Size tells how often a clone was seen (once, few, many) or the class of an expanded clone, and some rows leave it out.

V,J,length,D,size,DNA,CDR3
TRBV19,TRBJ2-2,15,TRBD1,.,TGTGCCAGTAGTACACAGGGGGCGCGCACCGGGGAGCTGTTTTTT,CASSTQGARTGELFF
TRBV20-1,TRBJ2-3,15,TRBD2,.,TGCAGTGCCCGATCTACTAGCGGGGGCACAGATACGCAGTATTTT,CSARSTSGGTDTQYF
TRBV7-7,TRBJ2-1,13,.,.,TGTGCCAGCAGCTTCGGGCCGGCAAGTGAGCAGTTCTTC,CASSFGPASEQFF
TRBV10-3,TRBJ2-3,17,TRBD2,.,TGTGCCATCAGTGAGGAGTATAGCGGGAGGTTGGGAGATACGCAGTATTTT,CAISEEYSGRLGDTQYF
TRBV7-2,TRBJ2-3,12,.,.,TGTGCCAGCAGCGTCCCCGGGACCCAGCAGTATTTT,CASSVPGTQQYF
TRBV11-2,TRBJ2-7,17,.,.,TGTGCCAGCAGCTCGACCCCGGGCGGCTTCGGAGCCTACGAGCAGTACTTC,CASSSTPGGFGAYEQYF
TRBV10-3,TRBJ1-1,16,.,.,TGTGCCATCAGTGGGTCCCTAAGGTTTGGGAACACTGAAGCTTTCTTT,CAISGSLRFGNTEAFF
TRBV6-1,TRBJ2-7,12,.,.,TGTGCCAGCGGACCCACGGCCTACGAGCAGTACTTC,CASGPTAYEQYF
TRBV7-4,TRBJ2-2,12,.,.,TGTGCCAGCAGCTTAAGGACTGTTGGGCTGTTTTTT,CASSLRTVGLFF
TRBV3-1,TRBJ2-2,14,.,.,TGTGCCAGCAGCCAAGCGGGGCTGGGCGGGGAGCTGTTTTTT,CASSQAGLGGELFF
TRBV20-1,TRBJ1-6,16,.,.,TGCAGTGCTAGACTCTATGGGGCAGGGCTAGCGTCACCCCTCCACTTT,CSARLYGAGLASPLHF
TRBV7-9,TRBJ2-6,13,TRBD1,few,TGTGCCAGCAGCTTAGGGGACAGTCCTAACCTGACTTTC,CASSLGDSPNLTF
TRBV19,TRBJ1-5,14,TRBD1,.,TGTGCCAGTAGGAGGACAGGGGGCGGGCAGCCCCAGCATTTT,CASRRTGGGQPQHF
TRBV7-6,TRBJ2-5,15,TRBD1,.,TGTGCCAGCAGCTTGGGCAGGGGGCGCGGAGAGACCCAGTACTTC,CASSLGRGRGETQYF
TRBV10-3,TRBJ1-2,13,.,.,TGTGCCATCAGCCACCGGGACGACTACAGCTACACCTTC,CAISHRDDYSYTF
TRBV12-3/TRBV12-4,TRBJ2-1,12,TRBD2,.,TGTGCCAGCAGTCCTGCGGGGGATGAGCAGTTCTTC,CASSPAGDEQFF
TRBV20-1,TRBJ2-3,16,.,once,TGCAGTGCTACTGATAAGGAGATGTCCCTAACAGATACGCAGTATTTT,CSATDKEMSLTDTQYF
TRBV7-9,TRBJ2-3,13,.,.,TGTGCCAGCAGCTTAGTAGCACTCTATACGCAGTATTTT,CASSLVALYTQYF
TRBV12-3/TRBV12-4,TRBJ1-2,16,.,.,TGTGCCAGCAGTTTAGCCACCGGGTCGGGGCGGAATGGCTACACCTTC,CASSLATGSGRNGYTF
TRBV6-1,TRBJ1-1,15,.,.,TGTGCCAGCATGGGCCCCGAGTACTTGGACACTGAAGCTTTCTTT,CASMGPEYLDTEAFF
TRBV7-6,TRBJ1-1,14,.,few,TGTGCCAGCAGCTTAAGGCACAGGGAGACTGAAGCTTTCTTT,CASSLRHRETEAFF
TRBV6-1,TRBJ1-5,15,TRBD1,.,TGTGCCAGCAGGGCCCGGACAGGATCTTATCAGCCCCAGCATTTT,CASRARTGSYQPQHF
TRBV10-3,TRBJ2-1,16,TRBD1,few,TGTGCCATCAGTGAGTCTAGGGGGACAGGAAACAATGAGCAGTTCTTC,CAISESRGTGNNEQFF
TRBV29-1,TRBJ1-2,13,.,.,TGCAGCATGAGGGCTCTGGGAGAGGTCGGCTACACCTTC,CSMRALGEVGYTF
TRBV7-8,TRBJ1-3,16,.,few,TGTGCCAGCACCCCCGGGGGGGCCGTCTCTGGAAACACCATATATTTT,CASTPGGAVSGNTIYF
TRBV6-2/TRBV6-3,TRBJ2-3,14,.,.,TGTGCCAGCAGTTACGGGGCCTTCGAGGATACGCAGTATTTT,CASSYGAFEDTQYF
TRBV15,TRBJ2-4,16,.,few,TGTGCCACCAGCAGAGCGGGGGAACTAGCCAAAAACATTCAGTACTTC,CATSRAGELAKNIQYF
TRBV6-5,TRBJ2-1,15,TRBD2,.,TGTGCCAGCAGTGAGCGGGGGGGCCTTTACAATGAGCAGTTCTTC,CASSERGGLYNEQFF
TRBV7-2,TRBJ2-1,14,.,.,TGTGCCAGCAGCTTCGGAGGGATTAGGAATGAGCAGTTCTTC,CASSFGGIRNEQFF
TRBV2,TRBJ1-1,18,.,.,TGTGCCAGCAGTGAAGTTGGGGGGGGGGTGGCAGGGACGACTGAAGCTTTCTTT,CASSEVGGGVAGTTEAFF
TRBV18,TRBJ1-3,16,TRBD1,.,TGTGCCAGCGGACAGGGGATCGGCTCTTTCGGAAACACCATATATTTT,CASGQGIGSFGNTIYF
TRBV7-6,TRBJ2-5,12,.,.,TGTGCCAGCAGCTCCTTGGACGGGACCCAGTACTTC,CASSSLDGTQYF
TRBV10-3,TRBJ1-2,13,.,.,TGTGCCATCAGTGTAGACAGAAATTATGGCTACACCTTC,CAISVDRNYGYTF
TRBV9,TRBJ1-5,14,.,.,TGTGCCAGCAGCGTAGGAACAGCGGGTCAGCCCCAGCATTTT,CASSVGTAGQPQHF
TRBV7-7,TRBJ2-7,14,TRBD1,many,TGTGCCAGCAGCGCCGGACAGGGGTGGAGCGAGCAGTACTTC,CASSAGQGWSEQYF
TRBV5-4,TRBJ2-1,16,.,few,TGTGCCAGCAGCTTTCGTCGCGGTAGCTCCTACAATGAGCAGTTCTTC,CASSFRRGSSYNEQFF